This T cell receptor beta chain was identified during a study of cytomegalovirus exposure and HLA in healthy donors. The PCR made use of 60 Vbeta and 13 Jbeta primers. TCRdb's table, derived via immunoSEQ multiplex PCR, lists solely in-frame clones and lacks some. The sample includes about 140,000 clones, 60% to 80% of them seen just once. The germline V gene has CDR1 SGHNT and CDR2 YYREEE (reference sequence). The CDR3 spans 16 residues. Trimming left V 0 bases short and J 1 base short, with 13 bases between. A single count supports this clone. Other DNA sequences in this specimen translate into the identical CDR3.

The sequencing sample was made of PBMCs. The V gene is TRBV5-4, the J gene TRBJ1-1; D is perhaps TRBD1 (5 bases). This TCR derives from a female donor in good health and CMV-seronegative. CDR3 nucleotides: TGTGCCAGCAGCTTGGGGAAGGGAAGGGGGAACACTGAAGCTTTCTTT. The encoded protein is CASSLGKGRGNTEAFF.